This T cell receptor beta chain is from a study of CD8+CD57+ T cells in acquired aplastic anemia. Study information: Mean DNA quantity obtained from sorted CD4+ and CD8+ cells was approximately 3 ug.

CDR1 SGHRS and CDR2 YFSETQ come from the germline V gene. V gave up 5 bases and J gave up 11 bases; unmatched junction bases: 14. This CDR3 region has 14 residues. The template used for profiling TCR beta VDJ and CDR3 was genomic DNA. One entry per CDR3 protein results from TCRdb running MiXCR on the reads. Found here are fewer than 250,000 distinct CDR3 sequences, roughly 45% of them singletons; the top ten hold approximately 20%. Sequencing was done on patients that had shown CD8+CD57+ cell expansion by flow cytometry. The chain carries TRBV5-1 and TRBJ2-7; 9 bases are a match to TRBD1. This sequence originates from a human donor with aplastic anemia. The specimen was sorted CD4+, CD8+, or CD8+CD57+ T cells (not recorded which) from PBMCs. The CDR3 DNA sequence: TGCGCCAGCAGTCCGGGACAGGGTCGGGAAAGGGAGTACTTC. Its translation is CASSPGQGREREYF.